This T cell receptor (beta chain) was sequenced in a study of shared clonotypes between healthy human individuals. TCRdb's table, derived via immunoSEQ multiplex PCR, lists solely in-frame clones and lacks some. Here the sample spans about 600,000 clones, less than 98% being singletons. Per germline, CDR1 MDHEN and CDR2 SYDVKM. CDR3 length: 16 residues. The junction had 10 bases not matched to a gene; V was cut back by 7 bases and J by 2 bases. The donors were all Caucasian adults (living in Nashville, Tennessee). This receptor was taken from a woman aged 25 to 45 in good health. The sequenced sample consisted of naive CD4+ T cells sorted from blood. As to subset: CD45RA+ positively selected. The chain joins TRBV28 to TRBJ1-3, with 8 bases fitting TRBD1. In nucleotides, the CDR3 is TGTGCCAGCACCATGACAGGGGTTGTAACTGGAAACACCATATATTTT. Residues: CASTMTGVVTGNTIYF.